Each of the 13 T cell receptor beta chains below was sequenced from the same sample in a study of a mutant IDH1 vaccine in newly diagnosed glioma. Time point indicated: week 11, during vaccination. The content of each vaccine dose was 300 ug of mutant IDH1 20-mer peptide, and topical imiquimod accompanied it. Clones were read by immunoSEQ multiplex PCR, and TCRdb kept only the in-frame ones, dropping some. In the table there are about 25,000 clones, about 78% of which are singletons. Their cognate antigens are unknown. The specimen comprised PBMCs, sampled from a glioma patient whose treatment included an IDH1 peptide vaccine. These receptors originate from a young woman with glioma.

V and J are TRBV11-1 and TRBJ2-5; a weak D match, TRBD2 (6 bases). V shed 7 bases and J shed 3 bases, with 12 bases lying between them. Germline V lookup: CDR1 SGHAT, CDR2 FQDESV (reference sequence). The CDR3 runs 13 residues. CDR3 bases: TGTGCCAGCACCCAATGGGGGGAAGAGACCCAGTACTTC. Residues: CASTQWGEETQYF.

The chain recombines TRBV12-5 with TRBJ2-7, with D tentatively TRBD2 (5 bases). V was trimmed by 0 bases and J by 0 bases, leaving 24 bases between them. The CDR3 runs 20 residues. The germline V gene has CDR1 LGHNT and CDR2 FRNRAP. CDR3 nucleotides: TGTGCTAGTGGTTTGGTAAAGTGGAGCTTCCCGGTCACTAGCTCCTACGAGCAGTACTTC. Translated: CASGLVKWSFPVTSSYEQYF.

The chain couples TRBV28 to TRBJ2-4, with D perhaps TRBD2 (6 bases). V lost 6 bases and J 4 bases, leaving 10 bases between the germline ends. This CDR3 has 13 residues. Germline loops: CDR1 MDHEN, CDR2 SYDVKM. CDR3 sequence: CASRPAGKNIQYF. The DNA for the CDR3 is TGTGCCAGCAGGCCCGCGGGGAAAAACATTCAGTACTTC.

This clone is labeled medium-sized. The chain recombines TRBV19 with TRBJ2-1; TRBD2 agrees at 12 bases. This CDR3 contains 15 residues. The germline gives CDR1 LNHDA, CDR2 SQIVND (reference sequence). Germline trimming cut 5 bases from V and 4 bases from J; bases unmatched to any gene: 3. In nucleotides, the CDR3 is TGTGCCAGTAGTCGGACTAGCGGGGATTACAATGAGCAGTTCTTC. This encodes CASSRTSGDYNEQFF.

The chain carries TRBV30 and TRBJ1-4; D remains ambiguous. This CDR3 contains 13 residues. V gave up 7 bases and J gave up 7 bases, with 16 bases separating them. CDR1 is GTSNPN and CDR2 is SVGIG in the germline V gene (reference sequence). CDR3 coding DNA: TGTGCCTTCTTGACCATAGGGCGTGAAAAACTGTTTTTT. Its translation: CAFLTIGREKLFF.

The rearrangement joins TRBV13 to TRBJ1-1; D may be TRBD1 (6 bases). Trimming stripped 5 bases from V and 0 bases from J, with 16 bases between. Germline CDR1 PRHDT, CDR2 FYEKMQ (reference sequence). The CDR3 runs to 16 residues. CDR3 in DNA: TGTGCCAGCAGCCAATACCCGGGGGCACTGAACACTGAAGCTTTCTTT. Its protein product is CASSQYPGALNTEAFF.

This clone was picked up a small number of times. The J gene is TRBJ1-1, the V gene TRBV18, with no clear D. Trimming left V 5 bases short and J 4 bases short, with 8 bases between. The CDR3 extends over 12 amino acids. Germline CDR1 is KGHSH and CDR2 is LQKENI. CDR3 sequence (DNA): TGTGCCAGCTCATCGGAAATCACTGAAGCTTTCTTT. This translates into CASSSEITEAFF.

The rearrangement joins TRBV19 to TRBJ1-2; D is ambiguous. V was pared by 4 bases and J by 0 bases, with 9 bases between. This CDR3 region has 14 residues. The germline V gene encodes CDR1 LNHDA and CDR2 SQIVND (reference sequence). The CDR3 loop reads CASSRAVTNYGYTF. The CDR3 region has the DNA TGTGCCAGTAGTAGAGCCGTGACTAACTATGGCTACACCTTC. Supplemented by reference TRBV19 and TRBJ1-2, the full variable domain reads DGGITQSPKYLFRKEGQNVTLSCEQNLNHDAMYWYRQDPGQGLRLIYYSQIVNDFQKGDIAEGYSVSREKKESFPLTVTSAQKNPTAFYLCASSRAVTNYGYTFGSGTRLTVV.

V gene TRBV7-2 combines with J gene TRBJ2-5; D gene uncertain. From germline, CDR1 is SGHTA and CDR2 FQGNSA. The CDR3 runs to 14 residues. Trimming removed 5 bases from V and 2 bases from J, with 12 bases in between. CDR3 region: CASSEEVGQETQYF. The CDR3 DNA reads as TGTGCCAGCAGCGAAGAGGTCGGTCAAGAGACCCAGTACTTC.

The V call is TRBV14, the J call TRBJ2-1; the match to TRBD2 covers 10 bases. Germline CDR1 SGHDN, CDR2 FVKESK. Trimming at V came to 5 bases and at J to 4 bases, leaving 8 bases not matched to a gene. CDR3 size: 16 residues. The CDR3 is CASSKITSGEYNEQFF. The CDR3 bases are TGTGCCAGCAGCAAAATAACTAGCGGGGAGTACAATGAGCAGTTCTTC.

The chain combines TRBV27 with TRBJ1-4, with TRBD1 matching 9 bases. Germline values: CDR1 MNHEY, CDR2 SMNVEV (reference sequence). V shed 8 bases, J shed 6 bases, and the junction held 10 bases outside the gene matches. There are 15 residues in the CDR3. The CDR3 coding sequence is TGTGCCAGCGCGTACTCACAGGGGGCGGATGAAAAACTGTTTTTT. Amino acid sequence: CASAYSQGADEKLFF.

The rearrangement joins TRBV5-4 to TRBJ2-3; a weak D match, TRBD2 (6 bases). Trimming removed 2 bases from V and 2 bases from J, with 12 bases in between. This CDR3 comprises 15 residues. Germline CDR1 and CDR2: SGHNT and YYREEE (reference sequence). CDR3 residues: CASSFSGTVTDTQYF. CDR3 nucleotide sequence: TGTGCCAGCAGCTTTTCCGGGACTGTCACAGATACGCAGTATTTT.

The chain links TRBV9 to TRBJ2-5; 9 positions match TRBD2. Losses at the gene ends were 4 bases for V and 2 bases for J; bases not matched to a gene: 9. The CDR3 is 16 residues long. Germline V gene sequence: CDR1 SGDLS, CDR2 YYNGEE. The CDR3 is CASSPQGLARQETQYF. DNA of the CDR3: TGTGCCAGCAGCCCGCAGGGACTAGCCAGGCAAGAGACCCAGTACTTC. Full variable domain (rest looked up from reference TRBV9 and TRBJ2-5): DSGVTQTPKHLITATGQRVTLRCSPRSGDLSVYWYQQSLDQGLQFLIQYYNGEERAKGNILERFSAQQFPDLHSELNLSSLELGDSALYFCASSPQGLARQETQYFGPGTRLLVL.